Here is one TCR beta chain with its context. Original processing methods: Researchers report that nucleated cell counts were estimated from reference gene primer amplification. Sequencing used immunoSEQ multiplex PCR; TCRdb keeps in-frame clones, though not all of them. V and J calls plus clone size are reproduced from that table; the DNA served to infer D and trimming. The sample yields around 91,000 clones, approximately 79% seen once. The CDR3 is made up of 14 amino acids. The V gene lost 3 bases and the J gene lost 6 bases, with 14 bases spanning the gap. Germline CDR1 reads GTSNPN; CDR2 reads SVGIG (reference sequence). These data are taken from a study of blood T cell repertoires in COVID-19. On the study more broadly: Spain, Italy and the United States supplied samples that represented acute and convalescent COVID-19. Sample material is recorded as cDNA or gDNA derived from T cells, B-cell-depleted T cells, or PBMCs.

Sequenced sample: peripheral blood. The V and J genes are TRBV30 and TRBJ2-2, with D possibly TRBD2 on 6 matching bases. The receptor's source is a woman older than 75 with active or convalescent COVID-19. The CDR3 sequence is CAWRPGLSPGELFF. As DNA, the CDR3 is TGTGCCTGGAGACCGGGACTTTCCCCCGGGGAGCTGTTTTTT.